What follows describes a single T cell receptor (beta chain). Sequencing was performed with immunoSEQ multiplex PCR; in TCRdb, only in-frame clones are kept and a portion is missing. This sample yields around 150,000 clones, of which 70% to 90% are seen a single time; 1.5% to 2% belongs to the top ten. The CDR3 contains 18 residues. In germline, CDR1 is SGHKS, CDR2 YYEKEE (reference sequence). Losses at the gene ends were 0 bases for V and 2 bases for J; bases not matched to a gene: 8. The data belong to a study of T cell responses to AZD1222 COVID-19 vaccine. Study-level background: Second-dose intervals near 4 or 12 weeks were combined.

The sample was peripheral blood, taken on day 0 of AZD1222 vaccination. The sequence came from an adult in good health. This sequence joins TRBV5-5 and TRBJ2-3, with 11 bases that match TRBD2. CDR3 nucleotide sequence: TGTGCCAGCAGCTTGGCCGACTTAGCGGGAGGGCCCACAGATACGCAGTATTTT. It translates to CASSLADLAGGPTDTQYF. Supplemented by reference TRBV5-5 and TRBJ2-3, the full variable domain reads DAGVTQSPTHLIKTRGQQVTLRCSPISGHKSVSWYQQVLGQGPQFIFQYYEKEERGRGNFPDRFSARQFPNYSSELNVNALLLGDSALYLCASSLADLAGGPTDTQYFGPGTRLTVL.